A single sample is the source of the 25 T cell receptor beta chains below, sequenced in a study of identical twins. TCRdb processed the 5' RACE reads anew with MiXCR; each CDR3 protein has one entry. The sample has roughly 1,500,000 distinct CDR3 sequences, roughly a third seen once. Material for sequencing was cord blood. The receptors derive from a newborn girl in good health.

Details on this clonotype: A much larger clone lies one base from this, so it may be a read error. This likely comes from a read error, as the CDR3 has no conserved phenylalanine or tryptophan at its end. This chain uses TRBV29-1 with TRBJ2-4, with unresolved D. Germline values: CDR1 SQVTM, CDR2 ANQGSEA. The CDR3 loop spans 12 amino acids. With 2 bases removed from V and 6 bases from J, the gap between germline ends came to 8 bases. The CDR3, as DNA: TGCAGCGTTGAAACAGCTGGAAACATTCAGTACCTC. Its translation is CSVETAGNIQYL.

This chain links TRBV20-1 with TRBJ2-5, with D tentatively TRBD1 or TRBD2 (5 bases each). V lost 3 bases to trimming and J lost 1 base, with 12 bases between them. CDR3 length: 14 amino acids. Germline V gives CDR1 DFQATT, CDR2 SNEGSKA (reference sequence). The CDR3 sequence is CSARAWDGQETQYF. In DNA, the CDR3 is TGCAGTGCTAGGGCCTGGGACGGCCAAGAGACCCAGTACTTC.

The genes are TRBV6-1 and TRBJ1-4, with D hard to call. V was shortened by 6 bases and J by 7 bases, with 12 bases between the two germline ends. CDR3 size: 13 residues. CDR1 is MNHNS and CDR2 is SASEGT in the germline V gene. The CDR3 coding sequence is TGTGCCAGCAGGGGTGGTTGGAGTGAAAAACTGTTTTTT. Protein product: CASRGGWSEKLFF.

The rearrangement joins TRBV10-3 to TRBJ1-5; 9 nucleotides line up with TRBD1. Germline V CDR1 and CDR2: ENHRY, SYGVKD. V lost 2 bases to trimming and J lost 0 bases; unmatched junction nucleotides: 5. The CDR3 covers 17 residues. CDR3 sequence (DNA): TGTGCCATCAGTGAGGGACAGGGGTTTTATAGCAATCAGCCCCAGCATTTT. It codes for CAISEGQGFYSNQPQHF.

The rearrangement joins TRBV5-1 to TRBJ2-1; 11 bases map to TRBD2. The V and J ends lost 0 bases and 8 bases, in that order; junction bases with no gene match: 10. Germline assignment: CDR1 SGHRS and CDR2 YFSETQ. The CDR3 is 17 amino acids. The CDR3 sequence: CASSLGGGLAGVYEQFF. DNA of the CDR3: TGCGCCAGCAGCTTGGGGGGAGGACTAGCGGGCGTCTATGAGCAGTTCTTC. The variable domain in full, with the rest retrieved from reference TRBV5-1 and TRBJ2-1, is KAGVTQTPRYLIKTRGQQVTLSCSPISGHRSVSWYQQTPGQGLQFLFEYFSETQRNKGNFPGRFSGRQFSNSRSEMNVSTLELGDSALYLCASSLGGGLAGVYEQFFGPGTRLTVL.

This clonotype was seen only a few times. The gene calls are TRBV5-8 and TRBJ2-3; the match to TRBD2 covers 8 bases. There are 18 residues in the CDR3. With 3 bases clipped from V and 0 bases from J, the junction kept 12 bases outside the gene matches. CDR1 is SGHTS, CDR2 YDEGEE, per germline. CDR3 sequence: CASSSRELAEISTDTQYF. The CDR3 nucleotides read TGTGCCAGCAGCTCCAGAGAACTAGCGGAGATTAGCACAGATACGCAGTATTTT.

This clonotype was picked up a small number of times. J is TRBJ2-7 and V is TRBV20-1, with 9 bases matching TRBD2. V shed 2 bases, J shed 1 base, and the junction held 3 bases outside the gene matches. CDR3 length: 14 residues. CDR1 is DFQATT and CDR2 is SNEGSKA in the germline V gene (reference sequence). As DNA, the CDR3 is TGCAGTGCTAGAAGGACTAGCGCGTCCTACGAGCAGTACTTC. This translates into CSARRTSASYEQYF.

The DNA for the CDR3 is TGTGCCAGCAGCTTAGGGGGAGGGAGGCGCCCCAATGAGCAGTTCTTC. It codes for CASSLGGGRRPNEQFF. V is TRBV7-2 and J is TRBJ2-1, with 7 bases that match TRBD2. The germline gives CDR1 SGHTA, CDR2 FQGNSA. This CDR3 is 16 amino acids long. V lost 1 base and J lost 6; bases outside the gene matches: 9.

The chain recombines TRBV2 with TRBJ2-5, with TRBD2 identical over 11 bases. The CDR3 is 15 amino acids. Germline V gene lookup returns CDR1 SNHLY and CDR2 FYNNEI. Unmatched junction bases numbered 10, after V lost 2 bases and J lost 11 bases. CDR3 residues: CASSERTSGLFVQYF. CDR3 sequence (DNA): TGTGCCAGCAGTGAAAGGACTAGCGGGCTCTTTGTGCAGTACTTC.

This clonotype has a handful of counts. The chain is built from TRBV3-1 and TRBJ2-7; perhaps D is TRBD1 or TRBD2 (5 bases each). The CDR3 has 16 amino acids. The V gene's germline CDR1 is LGHDT and CDR2 YNNKEL (reference sequence). The V gene lost 0 bases and the J gene lost 0 bases, with 12 bases spanning the gap. The CDR3 loop reads CASSQDLGPTSYEQYF. For the CDR3, the DNA is TGTGCCAGCAGCCAAGATCTGGGACCCACCTCCTACGAGCAGTACTTC.

This clonotype has more than one count but fewer than ten. The chain is built from TRBV6-6 and TRBJ2-1, with D possibly being TRBD1 (6 bases). CDR1 MNHNY and CDR2 SVGAGI come from the germline V gene (reference sequence). This CDR3 contains 15 residues. With 8 bases removed from V and 4 bases from J, the gap between germline ends came to 18 bases. CDR3 region: CASAQGLAIYNEQFF. The CDR3 nucleotides read TGTGCCAGCGCCCAGGGGCTAGCAATTTACAATGAGCAGTTCTTC.

This clonotype was counted a few times. The V gene is TRBV5-5, the J gene TRBJ1-1; the D gene is possibly TRBD1 (5 bases). Germline V gives CDR1 SGHKS, CDR2 YYEKEE (reference sequence). The CDR3 is 17 residues long. The V end lost 4 bases, the J end lost 3 bases, and 22 bases lay between the germline ends. The CDR3 DNA is TGTGCCAGCAGCGCGGGTCTGGGGCGGACTGGGGACACTGAAGCTTTCTTT. This sequence encodes CASSAGLGRTGDTEAFF.

CDR3 loop: CSAREYRGGYEQYF. CDR3 nucleotide sequence: TGCAGTGCTAGAGAGTATCGGGGGGGCTACGAGCAGTACTTC. The chain employs TRBV20-1 and TRBJ2-7, with 8 nucleotides matching TRBD2. V was pared by 0 bases and J by 3 bases, with 4 bases of the junction left unmatched. The CDR3 runs to 14 residues. The germline gives CDR1 DFQATT, CDR2 SNEGSKA (reference sequence).

The rearrangement uses TRBV4-2 and TRBJ1-5, with unresolved D. The germline V and J ends were trimmed by 0 bases and 4 bases, with 13 bases remaining between them. Germline lookup yields CDR1 LGHNA and CDR2 YNFKEQ. The CDR3 runs to 16 residues. CDR3 nucleotides: TGTGCCAGCAGCCAAGACGGGTGGGGTTGGAATCAGCCCCAGCATTTT. It specifies CASSQDGWGWNQPQHF.

This clonotype was recorded a few times. This sequence joins TRBV4-1 and TRBJ2-7, with 7 bases lining up with TRBD1. CDR3 length: 15 amino acids. V shed 1 base and J 2 bases; nucleotides not matched to a gene: 5. Per the germline V gene, CDR1 is MGHRA and CDR2 is YSYEKL. This CDR3 is CASSQGGQAAYEQYF. The CDR3 region has the DNA TGCGCCAGCAGCCAAGGCGGACAGGCAGCCTACGAGCAGTACTTC.

Concerning this clonotype itself: Germline and junction disagree at one end, which may indicate a read error. The chain couples TRBV5-6 to TRBJ2-1; 8 nucleotides match TRBD2. Germline-derived CDR1 and CDR2 are SGHDT and YYEEEE. CDR3 length: 17 amino acids. DNA of the CDR3: TGTCCCAGCAGCCCGCTTTCTCTTATAACGGGGGGGAATGAGCAGTTCTTC. Translated, it gives CPSSPLSLITGGNEQFF.

Worth noting for this clonotype: An end of the junction differs from the germline gene, which may be a read error. This chain uses TRBV5-1 with TRBJ1-2, with a tentative D call TRBD1 (6 bases). This CDR3 is built from 15 residues. Germline V CDR1 and CDR2: SGHRS, YFSETQ. The CDR3 DNA sequence: TGCGCCAGCAGCCTCCGGGACACGACTAACTATGACTACACCTTC. Residues: CASSLRDTTNYDYTF.

Notes on this clonotype: This may come from a read error, since a much larger clone is one base off. The chain has TRBV10-3 and TRBJ2-5, with 7 bases lining up with TRBD1. The CDR3 contains 14 residues. Germline V gives CDR1 ENHRY, CDR2 SYGVKD. V shed 6 bases, J shed 4 bases, and the junction held 8 bases outside the gene matches. In DNA form, the CDR3 reads TGTGCCATCAGAGTCTCCGGGACAGCAGAGACCCAGTACTTC. This sequence encodes CAIRVSGTAETQYF.

J is TRBJ2-4 and V is TRBV4-1; D possibly corresponds to TRBD2 (6 bases). Near its end, the DNA agrees better with TRBJ2-1, so the J call may be wrong. CDR1 MGHRA and CDR2 YSYEKL come from the germline V gene. CDR3 length equals 18 residues. The CDR3 nucleotides read TGCGCCAGCAGCCAAGATATCGGTAGCGGCATAGCCAAAAACATTCAGTTCTTC. Amino acids: CASSQDIGSGIAKNIQFF.

This clonotype was counted a few times. The chain carries TRBV5-1 and TRBJ2-1; D is undetermined. The germline gives CDR1 SGHRS, CDR2 YFSETQ. V shed 2 bases and J shed 8 bases, with 8 bases lying between them. This CDR3 comprises 12 residues. The CDR3 DNA reads TGCGCCAGCAGCTTCGCGCGGCATGAGCAGTTCTTC. Protein: CASSFARHEQFF.

The gene calls are TRBV9 and TRBJ2-1; D call uncertain. Trimming removed 4 bases at V and 2 bases at J, with 13 bases between. Germline values: CDR1 SGDLS, CDR2 YYNGEE. The CDR3 sequence is 15 residues long. Written as DNA, the CDR3 is TGTGCCAGCAGCTTTTCCCCCTATCCCTACAATGAGCAGTTCTTC. Amino acids: CASSFSPYPYNEQFF.

In this sample, this clonotype turned up a few times. The chain couples TRBV25-1 to TRBJ2-7; 7 positions match TRBD2. With V trimmed by 3 bases and J by 1 base, 9 bases remained unmatched. Germline CDR1 and CDR2: MGHDK and SYGVNS. The CDR3 runs to 16 residues. The CDR3 nucleotides read TGTGCCAGCAGTGATGCCGGGACTACCCTTTCCTACGAGCAGTACTTC. It specifies CASSDAGTTLSYEQYF.

This clonotype occurred a few times. The chain combines TRBV2 with TRBJ2-7, with a weak D call TRBD2 (6 bases). Trimming cost V 6 bases and J 4 bases, with 19 bases left between them. The CDR3 contains 15 residues. Germline V lookup: CDR1 SNHLY, CDR2 FYNNEI. The chain's CDR3 is CASSAPGTGQYEQYF. The CDR3, as DNA: TGTGCCAGCAGCGCTCCCGGGACTGGCCAGTACGAGCAGTACTTC.

J is TRBJ1-5 and V is TRBV20-1; 8 nucleotides agree with TRBD1. This CDR3 is 15 amino acids long. V dropped 4 bases and J dropped 2; count of bases not matched to a gene: 7. Germline V gene sequence: CDR1 DFQATT, CDR2 SNEGSKA (reference sequence). This chain's CDR3 is CSATVLTGGNQPQHF. In DNA form, the CDR3 reads TGCAGTGCTACCGTCTTGACAGGGGGCAATCAGCCCCAGCATTTT.

This chain joins TRBV14 and TRBJ1-2; D is possibly TRBD1 (6 bases). The CDR3 runs to 13 residues. V gave up 8 bases and J gave up 2 bases, with 12 bases separating them. Germline-derived CDR1 and CDR2 are SGHDN and FVKESK. CDR3 sequence (DNA): TGTGCCAGCTCGGCAGGGGTGAACTATGGCTACACCTTC. Translating it yields CASSAGVNYGYTF. Supplemented by reference TRBV14 and TRBJ1-2, the full variable domain reads EAGVTQFPSHSVIEKGQTVTLRCDPISGHDNLYWYRRVMGKEIKFLLHFVKESKQDESGMPNNRFLAERTGGTYSTLKVQPAELEDSGVYFCASSAGVNYGYTFGSGTRLTVV.